A selection of T cell receptor beta chains follows, all from one sample in a study of blood T cell repertoires in COVID-19. Profiling relied on immunoSEQ multiplex PCR, and the TCRdb table lists in-frame clones only, not all of them. The sample carries some 530,000 clones, less than 90% recorded once. Sequenced sample: PBMCs or T cells enriched from blood (not recorded which). The receptors derive from a woman aged 60-75 years who had recovered from COVID-19. The CDR3 runs from the conserved cysteine through the conserved F or W.

J gene,V gene,CDR3 protein
TRBJ1-1,TRBV2,CASDITGTGSITEAFF
TRBJ2-1,TRBV2,CASSGQFSSYNEQFF
TRBJ1-1,TRBV18,CASSPSMGRGTEAFF
TRBJ1-5,TRBV28,CASSLGQSNQPQHF
TRBJ1-1,TRBV3-1/TRBV3-2,CASSQDGPGQLNTEAFF
TRBJ1-1,TRBV19,CASSISRGAHTEAFF
TRBJ2-1,TRBV24-1,CATSDGGVLNEQFF
TRBJ2-3,TRBV7-6,CASSLEVGGPTDTQYF
TRBJ1-5,TRBV10-2,CASGEQGAGQPQHF
TRBJ1-2,TRBV9,CASSADRVGYGYTF
TRBJ2-3,TRBV2,CASLWVAGGRTDTQYF
TRBJ1-1,TRBV6-5,CASSYGGSVTEAFF
TRBJ1-2,TRBV18,CASSPGGAGQVEDGYTF
TRBJ2-2,TRBV7-9,CASSPIRTGRSGELFF
TRBJ2-1,TRBV5-1,CASSLGARYNEQFF
TRBJ1-2,TRBV10-3,CAISVGPGASYGYTF
TRBJ1-4,TRBV7-9,CASLTDLSEKLFF
TRBJ1-6,TRBV13,CASSFERGGGSPLHF
TRBJ2-5,TRBV7-2,CASSQRVQETQYF
TRBJ1-3,TRBV5-1,CASSLGTAFGGGNTIYF
TRBJ1-5,TRBV4-1,CASSPGSARGRMQPQHF
TRBJ2-1,TRBV4-1,CASSQAGLHTSGGANEQFF
TRBJ2-3,TRBV24-1,CATSEGQHNTDTQYF